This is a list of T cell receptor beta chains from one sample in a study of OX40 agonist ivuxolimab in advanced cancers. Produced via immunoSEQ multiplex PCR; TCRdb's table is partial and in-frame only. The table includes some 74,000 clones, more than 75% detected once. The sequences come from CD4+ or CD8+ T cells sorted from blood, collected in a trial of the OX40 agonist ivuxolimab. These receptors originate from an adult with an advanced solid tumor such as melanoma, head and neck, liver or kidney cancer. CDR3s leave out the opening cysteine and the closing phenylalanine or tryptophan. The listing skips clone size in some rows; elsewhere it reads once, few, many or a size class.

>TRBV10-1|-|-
ASSESPGPHEQY
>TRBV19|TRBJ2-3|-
ASRPGVSTDTQY
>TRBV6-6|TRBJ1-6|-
ASSYSQGHSPLH
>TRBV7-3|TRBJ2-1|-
ASSTGNEQF
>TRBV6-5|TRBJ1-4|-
ASSLTALREKLF
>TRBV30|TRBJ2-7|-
AWSPGHSYEQY
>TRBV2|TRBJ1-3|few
ASSVYRGTGNTIY
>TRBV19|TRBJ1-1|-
ASSRDRLNTEAF
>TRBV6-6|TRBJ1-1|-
ASRTTGNTEAF
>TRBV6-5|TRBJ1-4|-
ASSYDGSDEKLF
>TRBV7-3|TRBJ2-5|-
ASSFSGTGVETQY
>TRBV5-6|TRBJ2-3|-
ASSNPLADWTQY
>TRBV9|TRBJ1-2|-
ASSVDSNYGYT
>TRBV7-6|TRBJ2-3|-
ASSRGGSTDTQY
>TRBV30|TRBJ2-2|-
AWSSGVNTGELF
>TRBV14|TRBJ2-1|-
ASSHRLAPYNEQF
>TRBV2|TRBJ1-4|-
ASSWTGPYEKLF
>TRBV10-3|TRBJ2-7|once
AIRRETSSYEQY
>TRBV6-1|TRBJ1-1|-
ASTLGTLNTEAF
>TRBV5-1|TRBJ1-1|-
ASSLTGVTEAF
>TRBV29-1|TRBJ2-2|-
SVRDSNTGELF
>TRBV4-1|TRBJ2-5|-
ASSQAQVQETQY
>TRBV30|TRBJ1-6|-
AWSRQHSNSPLH
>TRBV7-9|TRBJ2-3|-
ASSLVSGEDTQY
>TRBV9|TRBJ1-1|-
ASSLDQGNTEAF
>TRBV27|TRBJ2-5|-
ASSLQTRETQY
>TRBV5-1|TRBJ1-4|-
ASSAGPNEKLF
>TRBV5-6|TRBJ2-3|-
ASSLTSGRGDTQY
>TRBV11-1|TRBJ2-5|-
ASSSSGLQETQY
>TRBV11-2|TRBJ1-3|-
ASSSRGSGNTIY
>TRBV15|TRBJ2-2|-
ATSRDLSGTGELF
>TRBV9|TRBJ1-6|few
ASSVGQYNSPLH
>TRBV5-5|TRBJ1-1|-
ASSLVPGQGIPEAF
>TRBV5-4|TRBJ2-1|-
ASSFYNEQF
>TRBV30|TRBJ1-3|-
AWNYPQGKRGPSGNTIY
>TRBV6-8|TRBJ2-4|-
ARIWAELAKNIQY
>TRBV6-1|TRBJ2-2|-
ASRGQGYTGELF
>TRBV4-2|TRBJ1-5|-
ASSQSGLGNQPQH
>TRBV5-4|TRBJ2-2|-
ASSLAGNTGELF
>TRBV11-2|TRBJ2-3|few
ASSFLGNTDTQY
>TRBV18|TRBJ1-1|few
ASSPGTGSTEAF
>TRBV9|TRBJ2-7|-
ASSVGGSKGEQY
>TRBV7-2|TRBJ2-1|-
ASQRGSYNEQF
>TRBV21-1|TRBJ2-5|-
ASSKATSPQRGETQY
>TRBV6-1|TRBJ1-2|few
ASFRTGEFNGYT
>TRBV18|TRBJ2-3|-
ASSPPTGGADTQY
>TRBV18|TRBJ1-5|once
ASSPGTGVYSNQPQH
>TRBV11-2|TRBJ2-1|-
ASSLVLPQWGEQF
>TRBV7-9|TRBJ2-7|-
ASSFLYEQY
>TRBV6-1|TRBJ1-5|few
AGAPASSNQPQH
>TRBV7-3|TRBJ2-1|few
ASSPRGTSSLNEQF
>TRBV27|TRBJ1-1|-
ASSSGRAGPEAF
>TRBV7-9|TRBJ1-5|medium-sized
ASSVGVSPQH